Each of the 19 T cell receptor beta chains below was sequenced from the same sample in a study of blood T cell repertoires in COVID-19. The table came from immunoSEQ multiplex PCR; TCRdb's copy has only in-frame clones and leaves some out. This table has nearly 70,000 clones, roughly 87% appearing once. Sequenced input: peripheral blood. All receptors come from a woman in her 50s with COVID-19, enrolled during active disease.

This clone was seen once. J is TRBJ2-1 and V is TRBV28; 9 bases are shared with TRBD2. The germline gives CDR1 MDHEN, CDR2 SYDVKM. This CDR3 is 15 amino acids long. The V gene end was trimmed by 7 bases and the J gene end by 6 bases; junction bases not matched to a gene: 10. CDR3 DNA sequence: TGTGCCAGCACCCGAGCGGGAGGCTTTGTCAATGAGCAGTTCTTC. The encoded protein is CASTRAGGFVNEQFF.

The chain uses TRBV7-2 and TRBJ2-7, with 7 bases that match TRBD1. J was trimmed by 2 bases and V by 5 bases; bases with no gene match: 9. The CDR3 has 15 amino acids. Germline V gives CDR1 SGHTA, CDR2 FQGNSA. The chain's CDR3 is CASSLAPTGPYEQYF. DNA of the CDR3: TGTGCCAGCAGCCTGGCTCCGACAGGGCCCTACGAGCAGTACTTC.

CDR3 nucleotide sequence: TGTGCCAGCAGCCAAGGAAGCGGGAGGTCAAACTCCTACAATGAGCAGTTCTTC. It encodes CASSQGSGRSNSYNEQFF. The chain links TRBV4-2 to TRBJ2-1, with 9 bases fitting TRBD2. Germline values: CDR1 LGHNA, CDR2 YNFKEQ. This CDR3 is built from 18 residues. With V trimmed by 1 base and J by 0 bases, 7 bases remained unmatched.

In this sample, this clone turned up once. This chain links TRBV7-8 with TRBJ2-2; 13 positions agree with TRBD2. V was clipped by 5 bases and J by 4 bases; unmatched bases: 10. This CDR3 spans 18 amino acids. Germline loops: CDR1 SGHVS, CDR2 FQNEAQ. The CDR3 sequence: CASSPRGGTSGVTGELFF. The CDR3 DNA is TGTGCCAGCAGCCCCAGGGGTGGGACTAGCGGGGTCACCGGGGAGCTGTTTTTT.

J is TRBJ2-6 and V is TRBV19, with 7 bases fitting TRBD2. This CDR3 is 17 amino acids long. CDR1 LNHDA and CDR2 SQIVND come from the germline V gene (reference sequence). V lost 10 bases to trimming and J lost 0 bases; unmatched junction nucleotides: 12. The CDR3 DNA reads as TGTGCCACCGGGAGGAGGTTCTCGTTCTCTGGGGCCAACGTCCTGACTTTC. Protein: CATGRRFSFSGANVLTF.

The genes are TRBV7-2 and TRBJ2-3, with a possible D match to TRBD1 (7 bases). CDR1 and CDR2 (germline): SGHTA, FQGNSA. The CDR3 sequence is 16 residues long. Trimming cost V 5 bases and J 5 bases, with 20 bases left between them. The CDR3 spells CASSHTRGVTRDTQYF. CDR3 nucleotide sequence: TGTGCCAGCAGCCACACCAGGGGGGTGACACGAGATACGCAGTATTTT.

The chain is built from TRBV5-1 and TRBJ1-5; 9 nucleotides line up with TRBD1. The junction had 7 bases not matched to a gene; V was cut back by 2 bases and J by 4 bases. This CDR3 spans 16 amino acids. The V gene's germline CDR1 is SGHRS and CDR2 YFSETQ. The CDR3 nucleotides are TGCGCCAGCAGCTTCTCTCCGGGACAGGGTAATCAGCCCCAGCATTTT. Its translation is CASSFSPGQGNQPQHF.

V is TRBV29-1 and J is TRBJ2-1, with 9 bases matching TRBD2. Germline V gives CDR1 SQVTM, CDR2 ANQGSEA. V shed 5 bases, J shed 6 bases, and the junction held 2 bases outside the gene matches. This CDR3 comprises 12 residues. CDR3 amino acids: CSVRGRANEQFF. In nucleotides, the CDR3 is TGCAGCGTTCGCGGGAGGGCCAATGAGCAGTTCTTC.

This clone was detected a few times. The sample has other DNA sequences that encode this CDR3 too. J is TRBJ1-5 and V is TRBV18; no clear D gene. Germline V lookup: CDR1 KGHSH, CDR2 LQKENI. The CDR3 has 14 residues. The germline V and J ends were trimmed by 2 bases and 4 bases, with 9 bases remaining between them. This chain's CDR3 is CASSPSGENQPQHF. CDR3 DNA: TGTGCCAGCTCACCATCCGGGGAGAATCAGCCCCAGCATTTT. Full variable domain (missing parts from reference TRBV18 and TRBJ1-5): NAGVMQNPRHLVRRRGQEARLRCSPMKGHSHVYWYRQLPEEGLKFMVYLQKENIIDESGMPKERFSAEFPKEGPSILRIQQVVRGDSAAYFCASSPSGENQPQHFGDGTRLSIL.

The chain has TRBV24-1 and TRBJ2-1; TRBD2 aligns across 8 bases. The CDR3 spans 13 residues. The trim removed 0 bases at V and 10 bases at J, leaving 1 base unmatched. From germline, CDR1 is KGHDR and CDR2 SFDVKD. The CDR3 DNA is TGTGCCACCAGTGATTTGCGGGGGGGCGAGCAGTTCTTC. Translated, it gives CATSDLRGGEQFF.

This chain uses TRBV20-1 with TRBJ2-1; 7 bases are shared with TRBD2. The CDR3 has 11 residues. The V and J ends lost 4 bases and 10 bases, in that order; junction bases with no gene match: 4. Germline CDR1 and CDR2: DFQATT and SNEGSKA (reference sequence). The CDR3 spells CSAKAGREQFF. For the CDR3, the DNA is TGCAGTGCTAAGGCCGGGAGGGAGCAGTTCTTC.

The V gene is TRBV29-1, the J gene TRBJ1-1; 11 bases map to TRBD1. The trim removed 5 bases at V and 2 bases at J, leaving 7 bases unmatched. The germline gives CDR1 SQVTM, CDR2 ANQGSEA. The CDR3 sequence is 15 residues long. The CDR3 reads CSVRAGTGGNTEAFF. The CDR3 DNA follows: TGCAGCGTTAGAGCCGGGACAGGGGGTAACACTGAAGCTTTCTTT.

DNA for the CDR3: TGCAGCGTTTCGGCAGCGGGCTTCAGCTCCTACGAGCAGTACTTC. Residues: CSVSAAGFSSYEQYF. The rearrangement joins TRBV29-1 to TRBJ2-7; D is possibly TRBD2 (6 bases). CDR3 length equals 15 residues. Between the trimmed V and J ends, which lost 5 bases and 0 bases, there was a span of 17 bases. Germline V lookup: CDR1 SQVTM, CDR2 ANQGSEA.

This chain joins TRBV11-3 and TRBJ2-3, with TRBD1 matching over 8 bases. The J segment lost 3 bases and the V segment lost 5 bases, leaving 10 bases of the junction unmatched. This CDR3 contains 16 residues. The germline V gene encodes CDR1 SGHNT and CDR2 YENEEA. The CDR3 bases are TGTGCCAGCAGCCTAGGGATGACAGGGGAGACAGATACGCAGTATTTT. Translated, it gives CASSLGMTGETDTQYF.

This CDR3 reads CASSLDEVSNIQYF. DNA of the CDR3: TGTGCCAGCAGCTTAGACGAGGTCTCGAACATTCAGTACTTC. This sequence joins TRBV11-3 and TRBJ2-4; D gene unclear. V was cut by 0 bases and J by 7 bases, with 10 bases left in between. Germline CDR1 is SGHNT and CDR2 is YENEEA. This CDR3 comprises 14 residues.

The J gene is TRBJ2-1, the V gene TRBV27; TRBD2 might be the D (6 bases). Germline lookup yields CDR1 MNHEY and CDR2 SMNVEV (reference sequence). The CDR3 is made up of 13 amino acids. The germline V and J ends were trimmed by 6 bases and 7 bases, with 13 bases remaining between them. The CDR3 loop is CASRGIAENEQFF. Written as DNA, the CDR3 is TGTGCCAGCAGGGGGATAGCGGAAAATGAGCAGTTCTTC.

V usage is TRBV20-1 and J usage is TRBJ2-7; a possible D gene is TRBD2 (6 bases). V was shortened by 3 bases and J by 4 bases, with 10 bases between the two germline ends. The CDR3 consists of 12 residues. The V gene's germline CDR1 is DFQATT and CDR2 SNEGSKA (reference sequence). The CDR3 spells CSASVSGYEQYF. The CDR3 coding sequence is TGCAGTGCTAGTGTGAGCGGGTACGAGCAGTACTTC.

The chain uses TRBV7-3 and TRBJ2-3, with TRBD2 matching 9 bases. The germline V gene has CDR1 SGHTA and CDR2 FQGTGA. This CDR3 is built from 15 residues. V shed 5 bases, J shed 0 bases, and the junction held 3 bases outside the gene matches. DNA for the CDR3: TGTGCCAGCAGCAAAGCGGGAGGAAGCACAGATACGCAGTATTTT. It encodes CASSKAGGSTDTQYF.

This clone was found once. The rearrangement joins TRBV9 to TRBJ1-2, with 7 bases aligning to TRBD1. After removal of 3 bases from V and 4 bases from J, the junction contained 9 bases not matched to a gene. The CDR3 is 15 residues long. Germline V gives CDR1 SGDLS, CDR2 YYNGEE. CDR3 sequence: CASSAILGQAYGYTF. Here the CDR3 DNA reads TGTGCCAGCAGCGCAATTCTAGGACAGGCCTATGGCTACACCTTC. The entire variable domain, with the rest obtained from reference TRBV9 and TRBJ1-2, is as follows: DSGVTQTPKHLITATGQRVTLRCSPRSGDLSVYWYQQSLDQGLQFLIQYYNGEERAKGNILERFSAQQFPDLHSELNLSSLELGDSALYFCASSAILGQAYGYTFGSGTRLTVV.